Listed here are 13 T cell receptor beta chains from one sample, sequenced in a study of shared clonotypes between healthy human individuals. The assay was immunoSEQ multiplex PCR, and TCRdb's table has in-frame clones only and misses some. The data hold 150,000 to 200,000 clones, with 80% to 95% observed a single time. Material: naive CD4+ T cells sorted from blood. This sample's subset: CD45RA+ positively selected. All receptors come from a woman aged 30 to 39 in good health.

The V call is TRBV30, the J call TRBJ1-5; no firm D call. This CDR3 region has 17 residues. With 2 bases removed from V and 1 base from J, the gap between germline ends came to 18 bases. Germline V gene lookup returns CDR1 GTSNPN and CDR2 SVGIG (reference sequence). Written as DNA, the CDR3 is TGTGCCTGGAGTTTGACGGGGTCGGATAGGAGCAATCAGCCCCAGCATTTT. It specifies CAWSLTGSDRSNQPQHF.

The chain recombines TRBV28 with TRBJ2-4; 14 bases agree with TRBD2. V was pared by 6 bases and J by 3 bases, with 7 bases of the junction left unmatched. Germline V gene lookup returns CDR1 MDHEN and CDR2 SYDVKM. The CDR3 runs to 17 residues. The CDR3 DNA reads TGTGCCAGCAGCGTACCGGGACTAGCGGGAGTCAAAAACATTCAGTACTTC. Translated: CASSVPGLAGVKNIQYF.

In nucleotides, the CDR3 is TGCGCCAGCAGTTTTAGCGGGAGTGGAACCTACGAGCAGTACTTC. Translated: CASSFSGSGTYEQYF. The chain couples TRBV5-1 to TRBJ2-7; 9 bases agree with TRBD2. Trimming removed 5 bases from V and 2 bases from J; junction bases left unmatched: 8. The CDR3 has 15 amino acids. Per the germline V gene, CDR1 is SGHRS and CDR2 is YFSETQ.

This chain links TRBV6-5 with TRBJ2-5; 7 nucleotides match TRBD1. Germline CDR1 and CDR2: MNHEY and SVGAGI. V lost 2 bases to trimming and J lost 7 bases; unmatched junction nucleotides: 10. The CDR3 runs 15 residues. The CDR3 DNA is TGTGCCAGCAGTTACGTACAGGGGATCCGCGGGACCCAGTACTTC. Its translation: CASSYVQGIRGTQYF.

The V call is TRBV5-8, the J call TRBJ2-1; D ambiguous. Germline V gene sequence: CDR1 SGHTS, CDR2 YDEGEE. V lost 0 bases and J lost 2, with 12 bases in between. This CDR3 is 16 amino acids long. The CDR3 loop reads CASSLGVRVPYNEQFF. The CDR3, as DNA: TGTGCCAGCAGCTTGGGTGTTAGAGTCCCCTACAATGAGCAGTTCTTC.

V gene TRBV7-6 combines with J gene TRBJ2-7; D is uncertain. V was clipped by 3 bases and J by 6 bases, with 9 bases between them. The CDR3 sequence is 12 residues long. Germline V gene data show CDR1 as SGHVS and CDR2 as FNYEAQ. CDR3 residues: CASSFDPTEQYF. The CDR3 coding sequence is TGTGCCAGCAGCTTTGACCCGACCGAGCAGTACTTC.

V gene TRBV6-5 combines with J gene TRBJ2-7; TRBD1 or TRBD2 may be the D gene (5 bases each). Germline V gene lookup returns CDR1 MNHEY and CDR2 SVGAGI. This CDR3 spans 14 amino acids. Trimming took 4 bases from V and 0 from J, leaving 10 bases between them. The CDR3 coding sequence is TGTGCCAGCAGTTGGGGACGGGACTCCTACGAGCAGTACTTC. Its protein is CASSWGRDSYEQYF.

The chain recombines TRBV7-9 with TRBJ2-5; D is uncertain. The J call could be wrong; TRBJ2-7 is a better fit for the DNA end. This CDR3 has 14 residues. The germline V gene has CDR1 SEHNR and CDR2 FQNEAQ (reference sequence). Here the CDR3 DNA reads TGTGCCAGCAGCTTAGGCCAGGCAACCTACGAGCAGTACTTC. Amino acids: CASSLGQATYEQYF.

This clone was detected only once. This chain links TRBV6-5 with TRBJ1-1; D call uncertain. This CDR3 is built from 13 residues. Trimming stripped 0 bases from V and 7 bases from J, with 9 bases between. Germline V gives CDR1 MNHEY, CDR2 SVGAGI. The CDR3: CASSYSGRVEAFF. DNA of the CDR3: TGTGCCAGCAGTTACTCGGGTCGGGTTGAAGCTTTCTTT.

This chain links TRBV28 with TRBJ1-2; no definite D call. The V gene lost 6 bases and the J gene lost 4 bases, with 12 bases spanning the gap. This CDR3 contains 13 residues. The germline gives CDR1 MDHEN, CDR2 SYDVKM. CDR3 DNA: TGTGCCAGCAGCCCCGACACCTCCTATGGCTACACCTTC. Amino acid sequence: CASSPDTSYGYTF.

V gene TRBV6-1 combines with J gene TRBJ1-1, with D unclear. The CDR3 length is 16 residues. V shed 3 bases and J shed 4 bases, with 18 bases lying between them. Per germline, CDR1 MNHNS and CDR2 SASEGT. The CDR3 sequence is CASSDGITIRGTEAFF. CDR3 in DNA: TGTGCCAGCAGTGACGGGATTACGATACGTGGCACTGAAGCTTTCTTT.

This CDR3 is CATQDLPTLQPQHF. In DNA, the CDR3 is TGTGCCACCCAAGACCTTCCCACACTCCAGCCCCAGCATTTT. The chain has TRBV28 and TRBJ1-5, with D uncertain. Germline lookup yields CDR1 MDHEN and CDR2 SYDVKM. The CDR3 sequence is 14 residues long. Trimming removed 10 bases at V and 7 bases at J, with 20 bases between.

The chain employs TRBV6-1 and TRBJ1-4; 7 positions match TRBD1. Trimming took 2 bases from V and 8 from J; bases not matched to a gene: 8. CDR1 MNHNS and CDR2 SASEGT come from the germline V gene. This CDR3 has 15 amino acids. The CDR3 bases are TGTGCCAGCAGTGAATCTACAGGGGTCGGCGAAAAACTGTTTTTT. Residues: CASSESTGVGEKLFF.